Following are 5 T cell receptor beta chains from one sample sequenced in a study of radiation and T cells in renal cell carcinoma. The time point here: blood 2 weeks post-SBRT. Treatment given: 15 Gy SBRT to primary tumor, nephrectomy 4 weeks later. Method: immunoSEQ multiplex PCR; TCRdb's copy keeps in-frame clones and lacks some. The repertoire holds about 150,000 clones, with roughly 87% as singletons. Sequencing used blood, obtained from a patient whose treatment included radiotherapy and nephrectomy. The receptors derive from a woman aged 45 to 65 with renal cell carcinoma.

The rearrangement links TRBV29-1 to TRBJ2-7; a weak D match, TRBD2 (5 bases). This CDR3 has 13 amino acids. Trimming shortened V by 6 bases and J by 5 bases, and 17 bases separated the two germline ends. CDR1 and CDR2 from the germline V gene are SQVTM and ANQGSEA. The CDR3 region has the DNA TGCAGCGTGAGGGATGGACGATGGGACGAGCAGTACTTC. Protein: CSVRDGRWDEQYF.

The rearrangement joins TRBV29-1 to TRBJ2-7, with a tentative D call TRBD1 (6 bases). Trimming removed 1 base at V and 6 bases at J, with 13 bases between. CDR1 is SQVTM, CDR2 ANQGSEA, per germline. The CDR3 totals 13 residues. CDR3 nucleotides: TGCAGCGTTGAAGGACAGGCAGACGGCGAGCAGTACTTC. Translating gives CSVEGQADGEQYF.

The rearrangement joins TRBV4-2 to TRBJ2-1, with D perhaps matching TRBD1 or TRBD2 (5 bases each). The CDR3 covers 15 residues. Germline V gene data show CDR1 as LGHNA and CDR2 as YNFKEQ. V lost 4 bases and J 5 bases, leaving 15 bases between the germline ends. Here the CDR3 DNA reads TGTGCCAGCAGCCGGGACCCGGGCCAAGACAATGAGCAGTTCTTC. Translating it yields CASSRDPGQDNEQFF.

The gene calls are TRBV4-1 and TRBJ2-2; 7 nucleotides agree with TRBD1. CDR3 length equals 16 residues. Germline lookup yields CDR1 MGHRA and CDR2 YSYEKL. J was trimmed by 0 bases and V by 1 base; bases with no gene match: 2. Here the CDR3 DNA reads TGCGCCAGCAGCCAAGGGGGGACAGCGAACACCGGGGAGCTGTTTTTT. Translating it yields CASSQGGTANTGELFF.

The V call is TRBV2, the J call TRBJ1-2; TRBD1 matches at 7 bases. The germline gives CDR1 SNHLY, CDR2 FYNNEI. The CDR3 length is 12 residues. The junction had 4 bases not matched to a gene; V was cut back by 5 bases and J by 7 bases. The CDR3 reads CASSPGQPGYTF. The CDR3 bases are TGTGCCAGCAGTCCGGGACAGCCTGGCTACACCTTC. The full variable domain, rest sourced from reference TRBV2 and TRBJ1-2, is EPEVTQTPSHQVTQMGQEVILRCVPISNHLYFYWYRQILGQKVEFLVSFYNNEISEKSEIFDDQFSVERPDGSNFTLKIRSTKLEDSAMYFCASSPGQPGYTFGSGTRLTVV.